This T cell receptor beta chain came from a study of blood T cells in healthy people across ages. Each sample gave at least 7 million isolated PBMCs. Study-wide results and caveats: Comparison with aged donors showed that long-lived donors had more naive CD4+ cells and higher diversity. With age, beta diversity per million T cells declined roughly linearly, significantly by 35 to 40.

The CDR3 loop spans 18 amino acids. Germline V gene data show CDR1 as LGHDT and CDR2 as YNNKEL (reference sequence). With 4 bases clipped from V and 1 base from J, the junction kept 8 bases outside the gene matches. Then a second PCR, running roughly 6 to 12 cycles, was carried out with a sample-barcoded 5' primer and a J-beta primer mix. TCRdb passed the 5' RACE reads through MiXCR, listing each CDR3 protein once. The sample has 800,000 to 900,000 distinct CDR3 sequences, 55% to 65% seen once. In the case of this clonotype: Its antigen remains unidentified.

The material sequenced was blood. The chain combines TRBV3-1 with TRBJ2-1, with TRBD2 matching 12 bases. This TCR was sampled from a man aged 25 to 45 in good health. The CDR3 spells CASSRGTSGPRSYNEQFF. The CDR3 DNA reads as TGTGCCAGCAGCCGCGGGACTAGCGGGCCTAGGTCCTACAATGAGCAGTTCTTC.